These 22 T cell receptor beta chains share one sample of origin, sequenced in a study of vaccination and CD4 T cells after COVID-19 (dated by TCRdb to between 2021 and 2022). Library method: PCR. Sequencing was carried out with an Illumina iSeq 100. DNA from cultured CD4+ T cells underwent TCR sequencing with the Oncomine TCR Beta short-read assay at the Johns Hopkins FTIC core. Using fastp at Q25 and MiXCR, TCRdb reprocessed the public reads and kept productive beta chains. CDR3 protein sequences are deduplicated, and each keeps its most common genes and DNA. The table for this sample lists roughly 20,000 distinct CDR3 sequences; roughly 49% of them were counted only once. The top ten clones comprise over 15% of the sample. Their recognized antigens are unknown. The sample's treatment or condition label, decoded: roughly nine-day PBMC culture with coronavirus spike peptide pools or control peptides (ViraFEST assay).

Material: CD4+ T cells from blood, cultured in vitro, obtained before SARS-CoV-2 vaccination. The receptors were sampled from a human donor who had recovered from COVID-19.

There are a few counts of this clonotype. The chain is built from TRBV7-2 and TRBJ2-5, with TRBD1 matching 8 bases. Trimming removed 4 bases from V and 5 bases from J; junction bases left unmatched: 6. This CDR3 contains 14 residues. From germline, CDR1 is SGHTA and CDR2 FQGNSA. The CDR3 nucleotides are TGTGCCAGCAGCTCCGACAGGGGCGGGGAGACCCAGTACTTC. Residues: CASSSDRGGETQYF.

The chain carries TRBV20-1 and TRBJ2-1, with TRBD1 matching 9 bases. Germline V gene sequence: CDR1 DFQATT, CDR2 SNEGSKA (reference sequence). V shed 6 bases and J 1 base; nucleotides not matched to a gene: 10. This CDR3 spans 16 amino acids. This CDR3 is CSALDRGSGSYNEQFF. CDR3 bases: TGCAGTGCACTGGACAGGGGAAGTGGATCCTACAATGAGCAGTTCTTC.

This clonotype was detected once. The chain couples TRBV5-1 to TRBJ1-6; 9 nucleotides match TRBD1. The CDR3 has 15 amino acids. Germline V gene lookup returns CDR1 SGHRS and CDR2 YFSETQ. Trimming at V came to 3 bases and at J to 7 bases, leaving 5 bases not matched to a gene. The CDR3 is CASSWTGDENSPLHF. The CDR3 region has the DNA TGCGCCAGCAGCTGGACAGGGGACGAGAATTCACCCCTCCACTTT.

The rearrangement uses TRBV7-8 and TRBJ2-7; TRBD1 agrees at 8 bases. Germline V gene sequence: CDR1 SGHVS, CDR2 FQNEAQ. Trimming removed 5 bases from V and 5 bases from J; junction bases left unmatched: 11. This CDR3 is built from 15 residues. The CDR3 sequence: CASSPWDRSRHEQYF. The CDR3, as DNA: TGTGCCAGCAGCCCGTGGGACAGGAGTAGACACGAGCAGTACTTC.

This clonotype came up a few times. In DNA form, the CDR3 reads TGTGCCAGCAGTTACTCTGACAGGGCCCGCGGGGAGACCCAGTACTTC. It codes for CASSYSDRARGETQYF. The genes are TRBV6-5 and TRBJ2-5; 7 bases map to TRBD1. Trimming took 0 bases from V and 5 from J; bases not matched to a gene: 9. CDR1 is MNHEY and CDR2 is SVGAGI in the germline V gene. This CDR3 is built from 16 residues.

This clonotype has only a few counts. The chain joins TRBV10-1 to TRBJ1-1, with a tentative D call TRBD1 (5 bases). CDR1 and CDR2 (germline): WNHNN, SYGVQD (reference sequence). Trimming cost V 3 bases and J 1 base, with 27 bases left between them. This CDR3 is built from 20 residues. The CDR3: CASSDVTRSVGGEENTEAFF. The CDR3 DNA reads as TGCGCCAGCAGTGACGTCACCCGGTCGGTGGGGGGGGAAGAGAACACTGAAGCTTTCTTT.

The V and J genes are TRBV18 and TRBJ1-1; tentatively, D is TRBD1 (5 bases). Germline loops: CDR1 KGHSH, CDR2 LQKENI. CDR3 size: 14 residues. V shed 5 bases and J shed 2 bases, with 12 bases lying between them. The CDR3 nucleotides read TGTGCCAGCTCATCCGGCAGGGTCAACACTGAAGCTTTCTTT. It codes for CASSSGRVNTEAFF.

The V gene is TRBV12-3 or TRBV12-4, the J gene TRBJ2-7, with 7 bases that match TRBD1. The CDR3 runs to 13 residues. V shed 5 bases, J shed 6 bases, and the junction held 7 bases outside the gene matches. The CDR3, as DNA: TGTGCCAGCAGTAGGACAGGAAGGGCCGAGCAGTACTTC. Its translation is CASSRTGRAEQYF.

There are a few counts of this clonotype. The gene calls are TRBV20-1 and TRBJ2-7; 11 bases are shared with TRBD2. The germline V gene encodes CDR1 DFQATT and CDR2 SNEGSKA (reference sequence). This CDR3 spans 15 amino acids. The V segment lost 6 bases and the J segment 7 bases; nucleotides outside the gene matches: 14. CDR3 DNA: TGCAGTGCCAATTTACGAACTAGCGGGAGTGGTGAGCAGTACTTC. Translated: CSANLRTSGSGEQYF.

The gene calls are TRBV20-1 and TRBJ2-7; tentatively, D is TRBD2 (5 bases). CDR1 DFQATT and CDR2 SNEGSKA come from the germline V gene (reference sequence). The CDR3 runs to 13 residues. V lost 7 bases, J lost 4 bases, and 17 bases lay in between. CDR3 nucleotides: TGCAGTGTGCGGGCTCCGTCGGGTTACGAGCAGTACTTC. Translating gives CSVRAPSGYEQYF.

CDR3 residues: CASTTAPGQGTRGHYGYTF. Here the CDR3 DNA reads TGTGCCAGCACCACAGCGCCGGGACAGGGGACCCGCGGGCACTATGGCTACACCTTC. This rearrangement joins TRBV2 to TRBJ1-2; 10 positions agree with TRBD1. The CDR3 runs to 19 residues. Trimming took 7 bases from V and 3 from J; bases not matched to a gene: 20. From germline, CDR1 is SNHLY and CDR2 FYNNEI. The complete variable domain, with remaining parts taken from reference TRBV2 and TRBJ1-2, reads EPEVTQTPSHQVTQMGQEVILRCVPISNHLYFYWYRQILGQKVEFLVSFYNNEISEKSEIFDDQFSVERPDGSNFTLKIRSTKLEDSAMYFCASTTAPGQGTRGHYGYTFGSGTRLTVV.

V is TRBV7-3 and J is TRBJ1-1; possible D gene TRBD1, 5 bases. Looked up from germline, CDR1 is SGHTA and CDR2 is FQGTGA. V was trimmed by 4 bases and J by 2 bases, leaving 8 bases between them. The CDR3 extends over 13 amino acids. CDR3 DNA: TGTGCCAGCAGCTGGACATATAACACTGAAGCTTTCTTT. It translates to CASSWTYNTEAFF.

This sequence joins TRBV11-2 and TRBJ2-1; TRBD2 matches at 11 bases. This CDR3 is built from 17 residues. The V segment lost 4 bases and the J segment 4 bases; nucleotides outside the gene matches: 9. Germline CDR1 is SGHAT and CDR2 is FQNNGV. The CDR3 reads CASSSRTSGLVYNEQFF. As DNA, the CDR3 is TGTGCCAGCAGCTCCCGGACTAGCGGGCTGGTATACAATGAGCAGTTCTTC.

V gene TRBV20-1 combines with J gene TRBJ2-5; D is unresolved. From germline, CDR1 is DFQATT and CDR2 SNEGSKA (reference sequence). The length of the CDR3 is 11 residues. V lost 6 bases, J lost 0 bases, and 5 bases lay in between. In DNA, the CDR3 is TGCAGTGCACAGTACCAAGAGACCCAGTACTTC. Translating it yields CSAQYQETQYF.

The chain links TRBV11-2 to TRBJ1-2; D unresolved. The germline CDR1 and CDR2 sequences are SGHAT and FQNNGV. V lost 0 bases and J 7 bases, leaving 15 bases between the germline ends. The length of the CDR3 is 15 residues. In DNA, the CDR3 is TGTGCCAGCAGCTTAGACGCCAGTGTATCAGGTGGCTACACCTTC. This encodes CASSLDASVSGGYTF.

The sample holds a few counts of this clonotype. The chain couples TRBV7-2 to TRBJ2-5; D may be TRBD1 or TRBD2 (5 bases each). The CDR3 spans 14 residues. The V end was cut by 4 bases, the J end by 2 bases, with 11 bases between. The germline CDR1 and CDR2 sequences are SGHTA and FQGNSA. CDR3 loop: CASSSLGPQETQYF. Here the CDR3 DNA reads TGTGCCAGCAGCTCGTTGGGACCTCAAGAGACCCAGTACTTC.

This clonotype was seen more than once but under ten times. The chain uses TRBV7-2 and TRBJ1-6; D is perhaps TRBD1 (6 bases). The CDR3 has 12 amino acids. Germline values: CDR1 SGHTA, CDR2 FQGNSA. The germline V and J ends were trimmed by 5 bases and 10 bases, with 9 bases remaining between them. CDR3 region: CASSPGQSPLHF. The CDR3 region has the DNA TGTGCCAGCAGCCCAGGACAGTCACCCCTCCACTTT.

The J gene is TRBJ2-7, the V gene TRBV7-9; the D gene is possibly TRBD2 (6 bases). This CDR3 contains 16 residues. Germline-derived CDR1 and CDR2 are SEHNR and FQNEAQ (reference sequence). V dropped 5 bases and J dropped 2 bases, with 19 bases sitting between them. The DNA for the CDR3 is TGTGCCAGCAGCCATTCGGGGGTAGGGATAGCCTACGAGCAGTACTTC. Translated, it gives CASSHSGVGIAYEQYF.

The rearrangement joins TRBV27 to TRBJ2-1, with TRBD2 matching over 8 bases. This CDR3 contains 15 residues. Unmatched junction bases numbered 9, after V lost 6 bases and J lost 5 bases. Germline V lookup: CDR1 MNHEY, CDR2 SMNVEV (reference sequence). The CDR3 loop is CASRSPGGGNNEQFF. The CDR3 nucleotides read TGTGCCAGCAGGTCCCCCGGGGGGGGGAACAATGAGCAGTTCTTC.

This clonotype was seen more than once but under ten times. The V and J genes are TRBV2 and TRBJ1-1, with a possible D match to TRBD1 (6 bases). There are 15 residues in the CDR3. Germline V gene lookup returns CDR1 SNHLY and CDR2 FYNNEI. The V end lost 3 bases, the J end lost 4 bases, and 15 bases lay between the germline ends. The chain's CDR3 is CASSERGAGATEAFF. In DNA, the CDR3 is TGTGCCAGCAGTGAGAGGGGCGCGGGGGCCACTGAAGCTTTCTTT.

The sample holds a few counts of this clonotype. This chain joins TRBV7-2 and TRBJ2-3; maybe TRBD1 (5 bases). Trimming cost V 8 bases and J 0 bases, with 15 bases left between them. Germline V gene lookup returns CDR1 SGHTA and CDR2 FQGNSA. The CDR3 sequence is 15 residues long. CDR3 DNA sequence: TGTGCCAGCGCAGGGAAGATTAAAAGCACAGATACGCAGTATTTT. Its translation is CASAGKIKSTDTQYF.

Only a few counts were recorded for this clonotype. V usage is TRBV7-8 and J usage is TRBJ2-7; D tentatively fits TRBD1 or TRBD2 (5 bases each). This CDR3 contains 13 residues. Germline V gene lookup returns CDR1 SGHVS and CDR2 FQNEAQ. V was shortened by 4 bases and J by 2 bases, with 9 bases between the two germline ends. CDR3 sequence: CASSSGRTYEQYF. The DNA for the CDR3 is TGTGCCAGCAGCTCGGGACGCACCTACGAGCAGTACTTC.